The 23 T cell receptor beta chains below were found in one sample sequenced in a study of control samples from healthy donors and cancer patients. Only in-frame clones appear in the TCRdb table, and some are missing; sequencing was by immunoSEQ multiplex PCR. This table has about 130,000 clones, about 95% appearing once. The sequencing input was PBMCs. The receptor set was obtained from a man aged 60 to 75 with colorectal cancer.

The chain is built from TRBV14 and TRBJ1-5, with D possibly TRBD1 on 5 matching bases. The V and J ends lost 3 bases and 0 bases respectively, with 15 bases between them. Per the germline V gene, CDR1 is SGHDN and CDR2 is FVKESK. CDR3 size: 17 residues. DNA for the CDR3: TGTGCCAGCAGCCATAGATTTGGGGGGTGTAGCAATCAGCCCCAGCATTTT. It encodes CASSHRFGGCSNQPQHF.

J is TRBJ2-3 and V is TRBV5-6; D might be TRBD1 (5 bases). This CDR3 spans 14 amino acids. Trimming pared 0 bases from V and 4 bases from J, leaving 9 bases between. Germline CDR1 SGHDT, CDR2 YYEEEE. CDR3 nucleotide sequence: TGTGCCAGCAGCTTGGACAGGCCCCCAGATACGCAGTATTTT. Translated, it gives CASSLDRPPDTQYF.

This chain links TRBV19 with TRBJ2-7; D unresolved. This CDR3 is 11 amino acids long. Germline values: CDR1 LNHDA, CDR2 SQIVND (reference sequence). V gave up 4 bases and J gave up 3 bases, with 4 bases separating them. DNA for the CDR3: TGTGCCAGTAGTACTTACTACGAGCAGTACTTC. Translated: CASSTYYEQYF.

In this sample, this clone turned up a few times. This CDR3 reads CAWSVTSDSPLHF. The CDR3 nucleotides read TGTGCCTGGAGTGTGACGTCAGATTCACCCCTCCACTTT. This chain joins TRBV30 and TRBJ1-6; D unclear. The V and J ends lost 0 bases and 8 bases respectively, with 8 bases between them. This CDR3 is built from 13 residues. Germline V CDR1 and CDR2: GTSNPN, SVGIG (reference sequence).

This chain joins TRBV5-6 and TRBJ1-1; D ambiguous. V shed 1 base and J shed 0 bases, with 4 bases lying between them. This CDR3 is built from 13 residues. Germline assignment: CDR1 SGHDT and CDR2 YYEEEE. The CDR3: CASSLNMNTEAFF. The CDR3 nucleotides are TGTGCCAGCAGCTTGAACATGAACACTGAAGCTTTCTTT.

V is TRBV5-1 and J is TRBJ2-6; 10 nucleotides align to TRBD1. CDR1 and CDR2 from the germline V gene are SGHRS and YFSETQ. J gave up 8 bases and V 4 bases, and 9 bases lay outside the gene matches. The CDR3 consists of 16 residues. CDR3 DNA sequence: TGCGCCAGCAGCGGATCCGGGACAGGGGTGACCAACGTCCTGACTTTC. Protein product: CASSGSGTGVTNVLTF.

The count of this clone is one. V gene TRBV7-2 combines with J gene TRBJ2-1; no clear D gene. This CDR3 spans 13 amino acids. Trimming cost V 1 base and J 7 bases, with 8 bases left between them. CDR1 SGHTA and CDR2 FQGNSA come from the germline V gene. This CDR3 reads CASSLVASNEQFF. The DNA for the CDR3 is TGTGCCAGCAGCTTAGTAGCTTCTAATGAGCAGTTCTTC.

This clone was observed once. The V gene is TRBV3-1 (or the pseudogene TRBV3-2), the J gene TRBJ2-5; 8 positions agree with TRBD2. The CDR3 runs to 16 residues. CDR1 is LGHDT, CDR2 YNNKEL, per germline (reference sequence). The V gene end was trimmed by 1 base and the J gene end by 1 base; junction bases not matched to a gene: 5. The CDR3 nucleotides are TGTGCCAGCAGCCAAGGGGTAGCGGGGATCCAAGAGACCCAGTACTTC. Its protein is CASSQGVAGIQETQYF.

The chain links TRBV28 to TRBJ1-1, with a tentative D call TRBD1 (5 bases). Trimming took off 7 bases at V and 8 bases at J, with 20 bases between the two ends. The V gene's germline CDR1 is MDHEN and CDR2 SYDVKM. The CDR3 is 14 residues long. Here the CDR3 DNA reads TGTGCCAGCACACGGACCGATGGGGGACGGGAAGCTTTCTTT. It codes for CASTRTDGGREAFF.

The chain has TRBV6-5 and TRBJ2-7; TRBD2 aligns across 8 bases. The ends lost 5 bases at V and 5 bases at J; junction bases unmatched: 11. This CDR3 has 15 amino acids. Germline assignment: CDR1 MNHEY and CDR2 SVGAGI. The CDR3 DNA is TGTGCCAGCAGTCCTTCGGGGGGGTTGAGGAACGAGCAGTACTTC. It yields the protein CASSPSGGLRNEQYF.

This sequence joins TRBV6-2 or TRBV6-3 and TRBJ1-2, with D tentatively TRBD1 (6 bases). V lost 6 bases and J lost 8, with 16 bases in between. Per germline, CDR1 MNHEY and CDR2 SVGEGT. This CDR3 region has 13 residues. CDR3 region: CASSRRGVEGYTF. The CDR3, as DNA: TGTGCCAGCAGCCGCAGGGGTGTGGAAGGCTACACCTTC.

V is TRBV4-3 and J is TRBJ1-2; D call uncertain. Germline CDR1 LGHNA, CDR2 YSLEER. The germline V and J ends were trimmed by 0 bases and 1 base, with 0 bases remaining between them. CDR3 length: 12 amino acids. The CDR3: CASSQDNYGYTF. The CDR3 region has the DNA TGCGCCAGCAGCCAAGATAACTATGGCTACACCTTC.

The chain joins TRBV28 to TRBJ1-1; no reliable D call. Trimming shortened V by 7 bases and J by 7 bases, and 10 bases separated the two germline ends. Germline V gene sequence: CDR1 MDHEN, CDR2 SYDVKM. The CDR3 contains 11 residues. The CDR3 spells CASTVGLEAFF. The CDR3 bases are TGTGCCAGCACCGTAGGGCTTGAAGCTTTCTTT.

This clone turned up a few times. The chain recombines TRBV11-2 with TRBJ1-5; no reliable D call. The CDR3 has 13 amino acids. CDR1 and CDR2 from the germline V gene are SGHAT and FQNNGV. V lost 2 bases and J lost 0, with 2 bases in between. CDR3 DNA sequence: TGTGCCAGCAGCTTAAGTAGCAATCAGCCCCAGCATTTT. It codes for CASSLSSNQPQHF.

The chain couples TRBV7-2 to TRBJ2-1; TRBD1 might be the D (6 bases). V lost 2 bases and J lost 3, with 14 bases in between. The V gene's germline CDR1 is SGHTA and CDR2 FQGNSA. The CDR3 is 16 residues long. The CDR3 nucleotides read TGTGCCAGCAGCTTACATCCGGACAGCCACTACAATGAGCAGTTCTTC. Protein sequence: CASSLHPDSHYNEQFF. The full variable domain, completed using reference TRBV7-2 and TRBJ2-1, is GAGVSQSPSNKVTEKGKDVELRCDPISGHTALYWYRQSLGQGLEFLIYFQGNSAPDKSGLPSDRFSAERTGGSVSTLTIQRTQQEDSAVYLCASSLHPDSHYNEQFFGPGTRLTVL.

This chain joins TRBV30 and TRBJ1-5; D is ambiguous. CDR3 length: 14 amino acids. Per germline, CDR1 GTSNPN and CDR2 SVGIG (reference sequence). Trimming removed 0 bases from V and 6 bases from J, with 12 bases in between. CDR3 amino acids: CAWSVQETRQPQHF. As DNA, the CDR3 is TGTGCCTGGAGTGTACAAGAGACGCGTCAGCCCCAGCATTTT. Filled out from reference TRBV30 and TRBJ1-5, the complete variable domain reads SQTIHQWPATLVQPVGSPLSLECTVEGTSNPNLYWYRQAAGRGLQLLFYSVGIGQISSEVPQNLSASRPQDRQFILSSKKLLLSDSGFYLCAWSVQETRQPQHFGDGTRLSIL.

The rearrangement joins TRBV9 to TRBJ1-1; D gene ambiguous. CDR1 is SGDLS and CDR2 is YYNGEE in the germline V gene. The CDR3 has 15 residues. V lost 0 bases and J lost 1, with 10 bases in between. Here the CDR3 reads CASSVEWKPNTEAFF. CDR3 bases: TGTGCCAGCAGCGTAGAATGGAAACCGAACACTGAAGCTTTCTTT.

About this clone: Other DNA sequences from this sample encode an identical CDR3 as well. The rearrangement uses TRBV3-1 (or the pseudogene TRBV3-2) and TRBJ2-7; D is unresolved. The CDR3 loop spans 11 amino acids. Germline-derived CDR1 and CDR2 are LGHDT and YNNKEL (reference sequence). Trimming pared 3 bases from V and 6 bases from J, leaving 6 bases between. The CDR3 here is CASSQVGEQYF. The CDR3 DNA follows: TGTGCCAGCAGCCAGGTTGGCGAGCAGTACTTC.

This clone showed up just once. This chain uses TRBV9 with TRBJ2-3; the match to TRBD2 covers 9 bases. V lost 2 bases to trimming and J lost 4 bases; unmatched junction nucleotides: 8. The CDR3 loop spans 16 amino acids. The germline gives CDR1 SGDLS, CDR2 YYNGEE. This CDR3 reads CASSVTTGTSPDTQYF. In DNA form, the CDR3 reads TGTGCCAGCAGCGTGACCACCGGGACTAGCCCAGATACGCAGTATTTT.

The chain employs TRBV5-1 and TRBJ2-4, with D unresolved. Germline V gives CDR1 SGHRS, CDR2 YFSETQ. Trimming pared 0 bases from V and 6 bases from J, leaving 13 bases between. The CDR3 is 15 residues long. CDR3 in DNA: TGCGCCAGCAGCTTGGGAACAGCTGGCGGAAACATTCAGTACTTC. Amino acids: CASSLGTAGGNIQYF.

The V call is TRBV11-2, the J call TRBJ1-2; D is unclear. Trimming removed 5 bases from V and 7 bases from J, with 20 bases in between. The CDR3 loop spans 15 amino acids. The germline V gene has CDR1 SGHAT and CDR2 FQNNGV. The CDR3 loop reads CASSPLRGSKRGYTF. The CDR3 nucleotides read TGTGCCAGCAGCCCCCTGCGGGGATCGAAGCGTGGCTACACCTTC.

The chain uses TRBV15 and TRBJ1-5; D might be TRBD1 (5 bases). The V and J ends lost 0 bases and 1 base respectively, with 19 bases between them. The CDR3 has 19 residues. Per germline, CDR1 LNHNV and CDR2 YYDKDF (reference sequence). The CDR3 sequence is CATSRDRPGVWGSNQPQHF. In nucleotides, the CDR3 is TGTGCCACCAGCAGAGATCGACCCGGGGTTTGGGGGAGCAATCAGCCCCAGCATTTT.

The chain combines TRBV27 with TRBJ2-1; 9 positions match TRBD1. CDR1 is MNHEY, CDR2 SMNVEV, per germline (reference sequence). The V segment lost 6 bases and the J segment 10 bases; nucleotides outside the gene matches: 7. The length of the CDR3 is 13 residues. In nucleotides, the CDR3 is TGTGCCAGCAGCGGGGACAGGGAAAGGGAGCAGTTCTTC. It translates to CASSGDREREQFF.